A selection of T cell receptor beta chains follows, all from one sample in a study of blood T cell repertoires in COVID-19. The method was immunoSEQ multiplex PCR; TCRdb's version includes in-frame clones alone and lacks a portion of them. Among about 400,000 clones listed, approximately 90% were seen once. Sequencing used peripheral blood. The receptors were gathered from a woman under 40 with acute or convalescent COVID-19. Each CDR3 is given with its conserved first and last residue.

>TRBV3-1/TRBV3-2|TRBJ1-4
CASSPTTGVDEKLFF
>TRBV7-2|TRBJ2-7
CASSPDSASGEYEQYF
>TRBV3-1/TRBV3-2|TRBJ2-5
CASSQSAYQETQYF
>TRBV5-6|TRBJ1-5
CASSRTGQVQPQHF
>TRBV30|TRBJ2-3
CAWSVRAGYTDTQYF
>TRBV7-6|TRBJ2-7
CASSLDPRGPYEQYF
>TRBV2|TRBJ2-1
CASSSGQGAAEQFF
>TRBV6-1|TRBJ2-5
CASSETSGARSQETQYF
>TRBV24-1|TRBJ2-3
CATSEAGSADTQYF
>TRBV5-5|TRBJ2-5
CASNREFGVQTQYF
>TRBV19|TRBJ2-1
CASSRSSGGGYNEQFF
>TRBV30|TRBJ1-1
CAWSTGGLTEAFF
>TRBV27|TRBJ2-3
CASSLQGYTDTQYF
>TRBV9|TRBJ2-3
CASSAGDRGDADTQYF
>TRBV4-1|TRBJ1-6
CASSPPSETPLHF
>TRBV29-1|TRBJ2-1
CSVFWGPSHPEYNEQFF
>TRBV12-3/TRBV12-4|TRBJ1-1
CASSLAVNTEAFF
>TRBV6-6|TRBJ2-2
CASSYEDRGATGELFF
>TRBV7-9|TRBJ1-1
CASSFGTVNTEAFF
>TRBV9|TRBJ1-5
CASSRTRDGDQPQHF
>TRBV3-1/TRBV3-2|TRBJ1-1
CASSSRDKPGTEAFF
>TRBV3-1/TRBV3-2|TRBJ2-5
CASSQDRLASGGQETQYF
>TRBV6-1|TRBJ2-4
CASSGNTRGTKNIQYF
>TRBV30|TRBJ1-2
CAWRGQGGQNYGYTF
>TRBV6-5|TRBJ1-2
CASRLTSTGPYGYTF
>TRBV28|TRBJ1-4
CASSPGQGWAKLFF
>TRBV28|TRBJ2-4
CASSNMGLDIQYF
>TRBV5-1|TRBJ2-5
CASSFLRPYRESQETQYF
>TRBV2|TRBJ2-7
CASMGGLSSYEQYF
>TRBV5-1|TRBJ2-7
CASSLDATGGHEQYF
>TRBV7-2|TRBJ1-5
CASSLDRTIGPQHF
>TRBV4-2|TRBJ1-1
CASSQEPGAGIGNTEAFF
>TRBV24-1|TRBJ2-2
CATSPVTGTANTGELFF
>TRBV29-1|TRBJ2-2
CSVEVSQGAIGSGELFF
>TRBV18|TRBJ2-7
CASSPRVGTGSDEQYF
>TRBV5-1|TRBJ1-2
CASSLTRGQGYGYTF
>TRBV5-4|TRBJ2-2
CASSLEQGRTGELFF
>TRBV23-1|TRBJ2-1
CASSPPADTGLGFSNEQFF